The T cell receptor beta chain under discussion was sequenced for a study of T cells after yellow fever vaccination (dated by TCRdb to about 2019). The study in broad terms: The SMART-Seq v4 Ultra Low Input RNA kit was used to prepare libraries from fractions with low cell numbers. Blood samples were taken at several timepoints before and after primary and secondary immunization, and bulk PBMC replicates and cell subsets were isolated. To follow T-cell clones before and after both primary and booster YFV17D yellow fever vaccination, bulk TCR alpha and beta repertoires underwent longitudinal sequencing. Two healthy male donors made up the cohort, one aged 18 to 30 years and the other aged 30 to 40 years.

Study-wide conclusions, independent of this receptor: Most clones expanded after primary vaccination (around 97% of CD4 and roughly 90% of CD8) were re-detected after the booster, suggesting that broad memory maintenance occurred. Because abundant contaminating clonotypes from the bulk population could be contained in FACS-sorted repertoires, computational filtering was required. A small share of clonotypes occurred in both CD4 and CD8 compartments, likely arising from convergent recombination. Because the study included only a couple of donors, the extent to which the findings can be generalized is limited. The secondary T-cell response was found to be weaker but faster than the primary response, with a peak reached on day 5 rather than on day 15.

TCR cDNA was made using 5'RACE template switching, a step that added a universal primer site and unique molecular identifiers. Priming for cDNA synthesis came from both the TCR alpha and TCR beta constant segments. Library amplification used two PCR steps, and the second PCR step added sample barcodes and sequencing adapters. Sequencing of the libraries was done on either Illumina HiSeq 2500 (2x100 bp) or NovaSeq (2x150 bp). Regarding the original processing steps: Demultiplexing of reads and collapsing into UMI consensus sequences were performed with MIGEC, and V(D)J alignment was carried out with MiXCR. Using edgeR on replicate PBMC samples, clonotypes were called vaccine-responding if FDR was below 0.01 and the log2 fold change was above 5 up to day 15. Each bulk clonotype received a CD4 or CD8 identity based on whether the sequenced CD4 or CD8 repertoire contained that clonotype at higher abundance. In-frame beta chains were kept once TCRdb had trimmed the public reads at Q25 with fastp and called clones with MiXCR. When rows share a CDR3 protein, they turn into one entry using the most common DNA and genes. These V and J calls originate from TCRdb's pipeline instead of the authors' own analysis. The sample table contains 450,000 to 550,000 distinct CDR3 sequences; only one count was recorded for roughly 21% of them. Approximately 14% of the sample is in the top ten clones.

Trimming costs V 4 bases and J 1 base, and their ends lie 20 bases apart. Spanning cysteine to phenylalanine, the CDR3 consists of 17 amino acids. Just the 51-base CDR3 DNA is kept, in frame starting at base 1. Per the germline V gene, SGHRS is the CDR1 and YFSETQ is the CDR2. The sample's treatment or condition, from its label and the paper: live attenuated yellow fever vaccine strain. At every blood-draw timepoint, two biological replicates of bulk PBMCs were collected. A standard Ficoll-Paque protocol was used to isolate PBMCs from peripheral blood. TriZol was used to extract RNA from bulk PBMCs, from CD4 and CD8 fractions, and from dextramer-positive and dextramer-negative fractions. In this sample, this clonotype turned up a few times. The antigen it binds to is not known. No qualities accompany the bases; no much larger clone lies one base away.

The sequence was obtained from a man aged 25-45 years who received the YFV17D yellow fever vaccine. The sample in question was PBMCs, obtained 15 days after the yellow fever booster vaccination. The sequence links TRBV5-1 to TRBJ1-1; the D gene assignment is ambiguous. The sequenced DNA is TGCGCCAGCAGCCCGGAGCCATTGGGCTCAGGGAACACTGAAGCTTTCTTT. It is translated as CASSPEPLGSGNTEAFF. Joined to the reference TRBV5-1 and TRBJ1-1 proteins, this CDR3 gives the full variable domain: KAGVTQTPRYLIKTRGQQVTLSCSPISGHRSVSWYQQTPGQGLQFLFEYFSETQRNKGNFPGRFSGRQFSNSRSEMNVSTLELGDSALYLCASSPEPLGSGNTEAFFGQGTRLTVV.